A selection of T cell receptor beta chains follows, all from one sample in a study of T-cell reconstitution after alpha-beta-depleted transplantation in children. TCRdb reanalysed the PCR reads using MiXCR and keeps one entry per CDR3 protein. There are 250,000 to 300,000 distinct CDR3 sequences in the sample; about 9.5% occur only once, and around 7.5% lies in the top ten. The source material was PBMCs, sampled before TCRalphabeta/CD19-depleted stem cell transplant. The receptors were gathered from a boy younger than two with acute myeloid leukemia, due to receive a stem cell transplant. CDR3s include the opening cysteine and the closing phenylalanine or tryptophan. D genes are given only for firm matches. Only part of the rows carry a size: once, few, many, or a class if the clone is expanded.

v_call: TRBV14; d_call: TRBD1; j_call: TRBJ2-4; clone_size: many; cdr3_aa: CASSQDGTGRLNIQYF; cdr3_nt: TGTGCCAGCAGCCAAGATGGGACAGGGAGACTGAACATTCAGTACTTC
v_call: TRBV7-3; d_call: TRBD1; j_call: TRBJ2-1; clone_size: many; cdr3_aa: CASSVNRGSSYNEQFF; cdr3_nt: TGTGCCAGCAGCGTGAACAGGGGAAGCTCCTACAATGAGCAGTTCTTC
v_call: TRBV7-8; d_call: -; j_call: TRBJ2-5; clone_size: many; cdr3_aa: CASSLDRVQETQYF; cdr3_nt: TGTGCCAGCAGCTTAGACAGAGTCCAAGAGACCCAGTACTTC
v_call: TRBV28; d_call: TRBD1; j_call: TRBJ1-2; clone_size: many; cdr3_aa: CASSPIGTGDGYTF; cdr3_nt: TGTGCCAGCAGTCCTATCGGGACAGGGGATGGCTACACCTTC
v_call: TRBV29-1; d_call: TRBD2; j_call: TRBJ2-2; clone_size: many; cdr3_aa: CSVPSGGATGELFF; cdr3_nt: TGCAGCGTCCCTAGCGGGGGGGCCACCGGGGAGCTGTTTTTT
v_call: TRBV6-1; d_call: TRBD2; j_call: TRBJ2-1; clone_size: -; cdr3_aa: CASRRTRGSYNEQFF; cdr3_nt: TGTGCCAGCAGAAGGACTAGGGGCTCCTACAATGAGCAGTTCTTC
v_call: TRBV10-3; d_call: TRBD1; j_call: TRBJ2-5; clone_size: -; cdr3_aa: CAIRGQGPQETQYF; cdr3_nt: TGTGCCATCAGAGGACAGGGCCCCCAAGAGACCCAGTACTTC
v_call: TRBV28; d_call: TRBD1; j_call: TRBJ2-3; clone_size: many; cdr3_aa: CASSWQGADTQYF; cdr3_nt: TGTGCCAGCAGTTGGCAGGGGGCAGATACGCAGTATTTT
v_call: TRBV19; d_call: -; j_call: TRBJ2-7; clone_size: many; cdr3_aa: CASSIRAGLNSYEQYF; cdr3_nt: TGTGCCAGTAGTATCAGGGCAGGGCTTAACTCCTACGAGCAGTACTTC
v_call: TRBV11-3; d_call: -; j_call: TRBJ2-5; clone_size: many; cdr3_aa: CASSLATGSGTQYF; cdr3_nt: TGTGCCAGCAGCTTAGCTACGGGCTCCGGGACCCAGTACTTC
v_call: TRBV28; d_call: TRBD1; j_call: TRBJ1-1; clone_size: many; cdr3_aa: CASSSLRGPPEAFF; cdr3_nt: TGTGCCAGCAGTTCCCTGAGGGGGCCCCCTGAAGCTTTCTTT
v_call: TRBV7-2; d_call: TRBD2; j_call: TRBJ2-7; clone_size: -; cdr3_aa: CASSLAEGVAGGVAGEQYF; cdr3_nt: TGTGCCAGCAGCTTAGCGGAAGGGGTAGCGGGAGGGGTAGCGGGCGAGCAGTACTTC
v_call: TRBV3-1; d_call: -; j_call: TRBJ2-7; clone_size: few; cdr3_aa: CASSPETGSYEQYF; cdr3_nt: TGTGCCAGCAGTCCAGAGACAGGCTCCTACGAGCAGTACTTC
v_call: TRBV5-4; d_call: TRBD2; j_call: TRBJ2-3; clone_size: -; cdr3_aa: CASSGSLAGASTDTQYF; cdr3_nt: TGTGCCAGCAGCGGGAGTTTAGCGGGGGCTAGCACAGATACGCAGTATTTT
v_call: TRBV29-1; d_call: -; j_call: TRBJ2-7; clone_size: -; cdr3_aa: CSPPRGFQYF; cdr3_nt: TGCAGCCCACCCAGGGGATTCCAGTACTTC
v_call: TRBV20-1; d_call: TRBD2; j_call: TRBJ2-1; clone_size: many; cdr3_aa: CSARVLAGPYNEQFF; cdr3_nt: TGCAGTGCTAGAGTGCTAGCGGGGCCCTACAATGAGCAGTTCTTC
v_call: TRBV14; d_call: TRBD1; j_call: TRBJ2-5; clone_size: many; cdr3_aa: CASSQTGGAKTQYF; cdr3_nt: TGTGCCAGCAGCCAGACAGGGGGCGCGAAGACCCAGTACTTC
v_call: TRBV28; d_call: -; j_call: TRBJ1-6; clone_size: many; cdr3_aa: CASSFWVWGQGGSPLHF; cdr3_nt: TGTGCCAGCAGTTTTTGGGTCTGGGGCCAGGGAGGTTCACCCCTCCACTTT
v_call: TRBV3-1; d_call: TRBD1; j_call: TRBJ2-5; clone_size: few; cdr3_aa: CASSPPKTGSKTQYF; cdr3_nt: TGTGCCAGCAGCCCACCCAAGACAGGGAGTAAGACCCAGTACTTC
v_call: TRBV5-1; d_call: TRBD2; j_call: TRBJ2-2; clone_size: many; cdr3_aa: CASSLPGGVNTGELFF; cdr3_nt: TGCGCCAGCAGCTTACCGGGGGGGGTGAACACCGGGGAGCTGTTTTTT
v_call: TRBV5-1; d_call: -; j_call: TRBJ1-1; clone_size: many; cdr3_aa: CASSFLMARGKTEAFF; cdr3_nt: TGCGCCAGCAGCTTCCTTATGGCCAGGGGAAAAACTGAAGCTTTCTTT
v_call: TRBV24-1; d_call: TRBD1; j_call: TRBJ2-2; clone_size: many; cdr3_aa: CATRTGNTGELFF; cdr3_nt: TGTGCCACCCGGACAGGGAACACCGGGGAGCTGTTTTTT
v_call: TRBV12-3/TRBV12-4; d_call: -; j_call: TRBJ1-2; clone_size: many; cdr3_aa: CASSLRRGRNRVYGYTF; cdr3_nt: TGTGCCAGCAGTTTGAGGCGGGGTCGCAATCGGGTCTATGGCTACACCTTC
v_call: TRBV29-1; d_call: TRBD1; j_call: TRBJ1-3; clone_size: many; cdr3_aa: CSVNRQGHGNTIYF; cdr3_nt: TGCAGCGTTAACCGACAGGGGCATGGAAACACCATATATTTT
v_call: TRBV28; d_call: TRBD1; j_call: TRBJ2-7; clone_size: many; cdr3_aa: CASSSGTGAASIPYEQYF; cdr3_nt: TGTGCCAGCAGTTCCGGGACAGGGGCGGCTTCGATCCCCTACGAGCAGTACTTC
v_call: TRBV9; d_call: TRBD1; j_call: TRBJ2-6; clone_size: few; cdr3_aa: CASSVGWTGGFGANVLTF; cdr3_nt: TGTGCCAGCAGCGTAGGGTGGACAGGGGGCTTTGGGGCCAACGTCCTGACTTTC
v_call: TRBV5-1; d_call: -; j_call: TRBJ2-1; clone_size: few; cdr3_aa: CASSLEPYNEQFF; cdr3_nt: TGCGCCAGCAGCTTGGAACCGTACAATGAGCAGTTCTTC
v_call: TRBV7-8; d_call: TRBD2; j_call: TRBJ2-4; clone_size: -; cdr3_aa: CASSLSLADAKNIQYF; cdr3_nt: TGTGCCAGCAGCTTATCCCTAGCGGATGCCAAAAACATTCAGTACTTC
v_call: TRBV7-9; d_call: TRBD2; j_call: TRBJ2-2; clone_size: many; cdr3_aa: CASSVGLAGNGELFF; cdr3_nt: TGTGCCAGCAGCGTGGGACTAGCGGGGAACGGGGAGCTGTTTTTT
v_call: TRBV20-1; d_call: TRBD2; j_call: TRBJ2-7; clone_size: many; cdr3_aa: CSATKLRLAGNEQYF; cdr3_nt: TGCAGTGCGACGAAATTGAGACTAGCGGGAAATGAGCAGTACTTC
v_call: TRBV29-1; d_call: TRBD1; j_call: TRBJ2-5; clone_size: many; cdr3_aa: CSVLGQKETQYF; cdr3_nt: TGCAGCGTCCTGGGACAGAAAGAGACCCAGTACTTC
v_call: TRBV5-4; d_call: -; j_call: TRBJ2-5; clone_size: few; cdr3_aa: CASGNRDLYQETQYF; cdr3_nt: TGTGCCAGCGGAAACCGAGACTTGTACCAAGAGACCCAGTACTTC
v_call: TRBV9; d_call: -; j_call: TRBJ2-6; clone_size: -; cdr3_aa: CASSVDRGANVLTF; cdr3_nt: TGTGCCAGCAGCGTAGACAGGGGGGCCAACGTCCTGACTTTC
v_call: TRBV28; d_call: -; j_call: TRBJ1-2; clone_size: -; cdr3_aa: CASSSPLAGSYGYTF; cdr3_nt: TGTGCCAGCAGTTCCCCATTGGCGGGCAGCTATGGCTACACCTTC
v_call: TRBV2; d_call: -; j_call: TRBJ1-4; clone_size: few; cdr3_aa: CASSGQVSREKLFF; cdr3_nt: TGTGCCAGCAGTGGACAGGTCAGCCGTGAAAAACTGTTTTTT
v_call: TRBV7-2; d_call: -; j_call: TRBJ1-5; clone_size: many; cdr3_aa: CASSPEGNQPQHF; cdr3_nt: TGTGCCAGCAGCCCCGAGGGTAATCAGCCCCAGCATTTT
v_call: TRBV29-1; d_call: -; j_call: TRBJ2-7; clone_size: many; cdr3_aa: CSVDTRRGASYEQYF; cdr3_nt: TGCAGCGTTGATACCCGCCGCGGGGCATCCTACGAGCAGTACTTC
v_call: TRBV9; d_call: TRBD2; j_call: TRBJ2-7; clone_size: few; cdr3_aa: CASSPRLLAAGYEQYF; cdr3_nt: TGTGCCAGCAGCCCGCGTCTACTAGCGGCCGGCTACGAGCAGTACTTC
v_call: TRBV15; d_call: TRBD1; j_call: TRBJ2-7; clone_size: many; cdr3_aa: CATSRDRRTGGEQYF; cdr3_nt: TGTGCCACCAGCAGAGATCGCCGGACAGGGGGCGAGCAGTACTTC
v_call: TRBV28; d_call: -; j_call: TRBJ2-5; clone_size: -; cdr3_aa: CASSLVAVPPLETQYF; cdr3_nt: TGTGCCAGCAGTTTGGTTGCAGTCCCCCCCTTGGAGACCCAGTACTTC
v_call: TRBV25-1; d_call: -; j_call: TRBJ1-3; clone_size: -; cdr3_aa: CASSESRPLKGNTIYF; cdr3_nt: TGTGCCAGCAGTGAATCGAGACCTCTCAAGGGAAACACCATATATTTT
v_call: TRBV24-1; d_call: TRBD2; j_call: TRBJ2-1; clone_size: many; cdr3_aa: CATSDWPSGSEQFF; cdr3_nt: TGTGCCACCAGTGATTGGCCTAGCGGGAGTGAGCAGTTCTTC
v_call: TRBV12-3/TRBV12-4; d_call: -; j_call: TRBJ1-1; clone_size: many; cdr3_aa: CASSLATGLNTEAFF; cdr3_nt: TGTGCCAGCAGTTTAGCGACAGGTTTGAACACTGAAGCTTTCTTT
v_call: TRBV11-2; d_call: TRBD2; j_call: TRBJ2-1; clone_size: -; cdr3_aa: CASSPSGSAYNEQFF; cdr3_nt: TGTGCCAGCAGCCCTAGCGGGAGCGCTTACAATGAGCAGTTCTTC
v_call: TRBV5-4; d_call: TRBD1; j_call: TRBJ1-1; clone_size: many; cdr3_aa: CASSRDRNTEAFF; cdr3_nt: TGTGCCAGCAGCAGGGACAGGAACACTGAAGCTTTCTTT
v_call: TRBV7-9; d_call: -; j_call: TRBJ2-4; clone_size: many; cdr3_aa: CAGSRGAWDIQYF; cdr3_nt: TGTGCCGGCAGCCGGGGGGCATGGGACATTCAGTACTTC
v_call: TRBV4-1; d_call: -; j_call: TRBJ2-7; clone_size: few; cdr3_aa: CASSQGIFSYEQYF; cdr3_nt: TGCGCCAGCAGCCAAGGGATTTTTTCCTACGAGCAGTACTTC
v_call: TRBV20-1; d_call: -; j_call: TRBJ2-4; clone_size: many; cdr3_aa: CSAEWQGGKNIQYF; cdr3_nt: TGCAGTGCCGAATGGCAGGGAGGCAAAAACATTCAGTACTTC
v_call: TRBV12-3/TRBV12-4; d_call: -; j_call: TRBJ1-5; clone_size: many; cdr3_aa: CASSFPHRDHQPQHF; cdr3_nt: TGTGCCAGCAGTTTCCCGCACAGGGACCATCAGCCCCAGCATTTT
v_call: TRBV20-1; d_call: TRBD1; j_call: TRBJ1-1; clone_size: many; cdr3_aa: CSARDSQGAGTEAFF; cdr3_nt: TGCAGTGCTAGGGACTCTCAGGGGGCTGGGACTGAAGCTTTCTTT
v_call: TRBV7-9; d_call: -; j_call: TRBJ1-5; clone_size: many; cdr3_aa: CASSLEGPSNQPQHF; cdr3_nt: TGTGCCAGCAGCTTGGAGGGGCCTAGCAATCAGCCCCAGCATTTT
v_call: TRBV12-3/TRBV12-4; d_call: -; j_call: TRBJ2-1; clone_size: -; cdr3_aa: CASSLAYAGYNEQFF; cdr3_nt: TGTGCCAGCAGTTTAGCCTACGCTGGCTACAATGAGCAGTTCTTC
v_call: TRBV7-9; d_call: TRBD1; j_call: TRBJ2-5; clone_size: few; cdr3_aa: CASSAPLRQGRGETQYF; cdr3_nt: TGTGCCAGCAGCGCTCCCCTGAGACAGGGAAGAGGAGAGACCCAGTACTTC
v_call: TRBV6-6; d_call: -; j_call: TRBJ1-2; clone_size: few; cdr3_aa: CASSYSPYGYTF; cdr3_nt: TGTGCCAGCAGTTACTCCCCGTATGGCTACACCTTC
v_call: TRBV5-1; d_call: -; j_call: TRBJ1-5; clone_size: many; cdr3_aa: CASSLSRGQPQHF; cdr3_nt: TGCGCCAGCAGCTTGTCGCGGGGGCAGCCCCAGCATTTT
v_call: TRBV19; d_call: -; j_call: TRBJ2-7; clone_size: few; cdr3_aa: CASSIEGDVSYEQYF; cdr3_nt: TGTGCCAGTAGTATAGAGGGGGACGTCTCCTACGAGCAGTACTTC
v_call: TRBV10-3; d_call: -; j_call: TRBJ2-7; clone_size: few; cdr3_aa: CAISDKSYEQYF; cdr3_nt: TGTGCCATCAGTGACAAATCCTACGAGCAGTACTTC
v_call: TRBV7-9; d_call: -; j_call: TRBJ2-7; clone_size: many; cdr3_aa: CASSASRDRGSYEQYF; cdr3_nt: TGTGCCAGCAGCGCCTCCCGGGATCGGGGGTCCTACGAGCAGTACTTC